This TCR beta chain was obtained from a study of blood T cell repertoires in COVID-19. As for the study in general: Researchers got acute and convalescent COVID-19 samples from the United States, Italy and Spain. Sources were T cells, B-cell-depleted T cells, or PBMCs; the material itself was cDNA or gDNA.

In the authors' methods: Amplification from reference gene primers served as the basis for estimated nucleated cell counts. Produced via immunoSEQ multiplex PCR; TCRdb's table is partial and in-frame only. V and J calls plus clone size are reproduced from that table; the DNA served to infer D and trimming. Among about 190,000 clones listed, roughly nine tenths were seen once. CDR3 size: 11 residues. Germline V CDR1 and CDR2: MDHEN, SYDVKM. The J segment lost 9 bases and the V segment lost 4 bases, leaving 2 bases of the junction unmatched. Sequencing was carried out using peripheral blood. V usage is TRBV28 and J usage is TRBJ2-7, with 8 bases aligning to TRBD2. This sequence originates from a man aged 65 to 79 with active or convalescent COVID-19. In nucleotides, the CDR3 is TGTGCCAGCAGTTCGGGGGGGTTGCAGTACTTC. This sequence encodes CASSSGGLQYF.